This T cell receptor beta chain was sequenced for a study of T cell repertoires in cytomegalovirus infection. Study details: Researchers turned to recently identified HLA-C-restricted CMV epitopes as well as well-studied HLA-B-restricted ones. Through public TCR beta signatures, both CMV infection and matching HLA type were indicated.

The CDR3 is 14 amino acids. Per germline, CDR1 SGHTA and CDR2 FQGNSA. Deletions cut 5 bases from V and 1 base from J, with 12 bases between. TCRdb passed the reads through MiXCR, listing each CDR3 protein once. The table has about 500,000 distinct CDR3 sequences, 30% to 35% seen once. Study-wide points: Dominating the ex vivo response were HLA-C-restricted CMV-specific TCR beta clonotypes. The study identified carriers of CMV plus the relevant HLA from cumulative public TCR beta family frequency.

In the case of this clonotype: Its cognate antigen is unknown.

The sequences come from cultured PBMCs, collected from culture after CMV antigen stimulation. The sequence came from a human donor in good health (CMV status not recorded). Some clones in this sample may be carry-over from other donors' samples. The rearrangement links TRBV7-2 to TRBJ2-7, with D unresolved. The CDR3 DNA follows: TGTGCCAGCAGCCCGGAACCATTGTCCTACGAGCAGTACTTC. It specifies CASSPEPLSYEQYF. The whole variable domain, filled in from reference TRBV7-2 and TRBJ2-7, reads GAGVSQSPSNKVTEKGKDVELRCDPISGHTALYWYRQSLGQGLEFLIYFQGNSAPDKSGLPSDRFSAERTGGSVSTLTIQRTQQEDSAVYLCASSPEPLSYEQYFGPGTRLTVT.